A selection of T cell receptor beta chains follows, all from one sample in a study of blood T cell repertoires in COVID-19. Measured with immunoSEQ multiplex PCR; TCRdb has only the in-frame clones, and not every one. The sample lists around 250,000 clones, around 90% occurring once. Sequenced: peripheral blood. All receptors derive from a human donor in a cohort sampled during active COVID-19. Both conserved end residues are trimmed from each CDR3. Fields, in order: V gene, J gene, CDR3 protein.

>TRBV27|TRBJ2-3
ASSSGVGDTQY
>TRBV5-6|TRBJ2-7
ASSLGDRSSYEQY
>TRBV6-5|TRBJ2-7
ASSYGWRASYEQY
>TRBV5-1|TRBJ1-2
ASSLSGTAGVGGGYT
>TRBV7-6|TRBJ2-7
ASSATGDEQY
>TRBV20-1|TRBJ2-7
SAGARYEQY
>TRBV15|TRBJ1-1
ATSRVTGGDTEAF
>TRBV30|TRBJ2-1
AWSAGGVWDEQF
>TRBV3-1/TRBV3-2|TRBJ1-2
ASSQLGLGRTYGYT
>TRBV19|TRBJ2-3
ASSPVSTVNTDTQY
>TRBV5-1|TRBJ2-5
ASLSNPPQETQY
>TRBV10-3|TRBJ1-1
ASREREGAEAF
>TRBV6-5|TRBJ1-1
ASRFRGMNTEAF
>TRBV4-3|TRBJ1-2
ASSQTGAINYGYT
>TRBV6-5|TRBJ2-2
ASTPPTGELF
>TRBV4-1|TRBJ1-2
ASSQDVRGVYNGYT
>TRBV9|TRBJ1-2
ASSVGQSPYGYT
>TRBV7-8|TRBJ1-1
ASSGRQGGTEAF
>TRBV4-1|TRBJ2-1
ASSPPGRFNEQF
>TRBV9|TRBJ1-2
ASSVAGTGTDYGYT
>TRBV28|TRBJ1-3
ATLQGFSGNTIY
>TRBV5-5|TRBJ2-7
ASSPHYSTTYEQY
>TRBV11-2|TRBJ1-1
ASSYHVGGANTEAF
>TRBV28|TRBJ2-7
ASCLAGVRLVGEQY
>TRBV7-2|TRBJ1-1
ATERGVRNTEAF
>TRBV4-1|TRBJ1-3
ASSQVQIRDRGNTIY
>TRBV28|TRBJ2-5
ASSFSFSLGSVRETQY
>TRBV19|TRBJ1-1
ASRGTANTEAF
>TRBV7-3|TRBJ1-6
ASSLNPGAVGSPLH
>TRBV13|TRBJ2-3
ASSSGLATDTQY
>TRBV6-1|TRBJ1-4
ASSPQTGSDEKLF
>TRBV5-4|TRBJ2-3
ASSSDGRGSDTQY
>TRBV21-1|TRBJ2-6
ASSKKGQRGLAGLYGANVLT
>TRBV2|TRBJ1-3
ASSGGGGNTIY
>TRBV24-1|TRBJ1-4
ATSDERNEKLF
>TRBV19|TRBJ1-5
ASSIKGSNQPQH
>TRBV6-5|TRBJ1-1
ASFFYRGGDTEAF
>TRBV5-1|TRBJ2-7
ASSYGGTGGAYEQY
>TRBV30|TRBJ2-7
AWASGYEQY
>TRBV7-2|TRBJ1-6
ASSLVAPGTGVSPLH
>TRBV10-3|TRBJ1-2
AISAEARYGYT
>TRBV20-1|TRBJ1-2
SASGPGSNGYT
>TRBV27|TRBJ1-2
ASSNDRGGIFYGYT
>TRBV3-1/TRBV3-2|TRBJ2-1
ASRSLAGSYNEQF
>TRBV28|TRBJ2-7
ASSTGQGAYEQY
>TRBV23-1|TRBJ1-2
ASSQSRQGKTNYGYT
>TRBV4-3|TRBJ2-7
ASSQDRLAGTYEQY